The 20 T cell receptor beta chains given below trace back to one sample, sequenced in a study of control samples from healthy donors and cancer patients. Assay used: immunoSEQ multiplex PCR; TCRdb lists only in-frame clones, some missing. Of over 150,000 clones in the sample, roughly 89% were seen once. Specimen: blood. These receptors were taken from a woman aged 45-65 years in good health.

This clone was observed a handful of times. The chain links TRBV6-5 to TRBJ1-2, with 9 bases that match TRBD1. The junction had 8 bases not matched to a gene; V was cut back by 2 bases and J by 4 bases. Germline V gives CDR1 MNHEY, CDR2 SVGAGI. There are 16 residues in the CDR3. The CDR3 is CASSYGHHRGPYGYTF. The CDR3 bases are TGTGCCAGCAGTTACGGGCATCACAGGGGGCCCTATGGCTACACCTTC.

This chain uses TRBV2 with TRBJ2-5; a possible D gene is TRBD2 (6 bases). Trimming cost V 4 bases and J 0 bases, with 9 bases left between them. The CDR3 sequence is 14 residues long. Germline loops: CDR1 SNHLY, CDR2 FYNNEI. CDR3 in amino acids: CASSVAEYQETQYF. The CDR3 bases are TGTGCCAGCAGTGTAGCGGAGTACCAAGAGACCCAGTACTTC.

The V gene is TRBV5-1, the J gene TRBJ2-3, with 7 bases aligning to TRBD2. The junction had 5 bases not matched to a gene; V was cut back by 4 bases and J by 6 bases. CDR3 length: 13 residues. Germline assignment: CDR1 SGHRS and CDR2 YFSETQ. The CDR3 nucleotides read TGCGCCAGCAGCCTGCGGGGGAGGGATACGCAGTATTTT. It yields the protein CASSLRGRDTQYF.

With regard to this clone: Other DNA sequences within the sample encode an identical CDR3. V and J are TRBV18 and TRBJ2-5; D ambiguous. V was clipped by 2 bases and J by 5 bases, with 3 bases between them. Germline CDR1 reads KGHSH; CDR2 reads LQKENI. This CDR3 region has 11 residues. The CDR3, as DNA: TGTGCCAGCTCACCAAAGGAGACCCAGTACTTC. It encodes CASSPKETQYF.

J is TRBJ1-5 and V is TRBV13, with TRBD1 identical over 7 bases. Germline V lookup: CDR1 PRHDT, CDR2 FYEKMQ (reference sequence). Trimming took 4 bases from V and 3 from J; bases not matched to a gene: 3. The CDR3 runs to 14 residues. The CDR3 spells CASSWGQPNQPQHF. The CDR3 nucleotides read TGTGCCAGCAGCTGGGGACAGCCCAATCAGCCCCAGCATTTT.

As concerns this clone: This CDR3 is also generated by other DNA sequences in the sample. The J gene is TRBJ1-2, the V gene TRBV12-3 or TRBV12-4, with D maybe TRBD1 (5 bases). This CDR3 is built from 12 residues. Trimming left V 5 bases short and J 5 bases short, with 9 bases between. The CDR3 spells CASSQTGYGYTF. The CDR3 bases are TGTGCCAGCAGTCAAACAGGTTATGGCTACACCTTC.

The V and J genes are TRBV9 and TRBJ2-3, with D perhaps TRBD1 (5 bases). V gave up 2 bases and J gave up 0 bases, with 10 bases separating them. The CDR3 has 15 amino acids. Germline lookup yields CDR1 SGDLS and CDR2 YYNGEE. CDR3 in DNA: TGTGCCAGCAGCGTTGAGACAGTAAGCACAGATACGCAGTATTTT. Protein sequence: CASSVETVSTDTQYF.

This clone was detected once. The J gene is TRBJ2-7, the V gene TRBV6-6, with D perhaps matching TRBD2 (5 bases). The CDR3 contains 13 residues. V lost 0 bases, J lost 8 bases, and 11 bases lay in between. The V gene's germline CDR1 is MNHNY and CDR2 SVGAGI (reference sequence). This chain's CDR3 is CASSYSTGLQQYF. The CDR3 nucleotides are TGTGCCAGCAGTTACTCGACGGGATTGCAGCAGTACTTC.

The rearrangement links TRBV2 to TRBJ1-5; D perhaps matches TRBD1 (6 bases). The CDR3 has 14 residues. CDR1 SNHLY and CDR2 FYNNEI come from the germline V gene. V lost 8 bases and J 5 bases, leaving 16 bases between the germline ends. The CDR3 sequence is CASGVQGEDQPQHF. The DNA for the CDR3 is TGTGCCAGCGGAGTACAGGGCGAGGATCAGCCCCAGCATTTT. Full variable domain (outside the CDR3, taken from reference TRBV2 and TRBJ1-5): EPEVTQTPSHQVTQMGQEVILRCVPISNHLYFYWYRQILGQKVEFLVSFYNNEISEKSEIFDDQFSVERPDGSNFTLKIRSTKLEDSAMYFCASGVQGEDQPQHFGDGTRLSIL.

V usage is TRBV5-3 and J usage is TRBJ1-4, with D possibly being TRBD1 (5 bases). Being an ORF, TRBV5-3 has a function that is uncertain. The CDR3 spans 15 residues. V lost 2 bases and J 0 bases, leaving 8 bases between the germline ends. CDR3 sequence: CARSLTGATNEKLFF. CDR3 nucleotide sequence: TGTGCCAGAAGCTTAACGGGGGCAACTAATGAAAAACTGTTTTTT.

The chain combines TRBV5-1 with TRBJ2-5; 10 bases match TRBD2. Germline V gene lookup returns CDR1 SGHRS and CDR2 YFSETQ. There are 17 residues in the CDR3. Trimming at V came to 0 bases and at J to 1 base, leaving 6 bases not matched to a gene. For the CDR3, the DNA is TGCGCCAGCAGCTTGGGAGGCCAGCGGGGGGGCCAAGAGACCCAGTACTTC. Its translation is CASSLGGQRGGQETQYF.

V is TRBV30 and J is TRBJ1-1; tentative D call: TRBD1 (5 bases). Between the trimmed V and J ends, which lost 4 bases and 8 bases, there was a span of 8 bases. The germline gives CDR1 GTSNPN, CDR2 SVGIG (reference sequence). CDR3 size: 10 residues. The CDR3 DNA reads TGTGCCTGGACAGGGCCAGAAGCTTTCTTT. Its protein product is CAWTGPEAFF.

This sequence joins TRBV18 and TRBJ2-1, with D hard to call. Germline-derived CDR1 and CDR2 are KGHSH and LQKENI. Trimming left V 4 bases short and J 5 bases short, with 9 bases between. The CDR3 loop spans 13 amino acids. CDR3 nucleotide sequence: TGTGCCAGCTCACGCCAGGCCAACAATGAGCAGTTCTTC. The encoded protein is CASSRQANNEQFF.

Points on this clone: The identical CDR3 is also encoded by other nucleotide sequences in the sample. The CDR3 DNA reads as TGTGCCAGCAGCTTAGGGGCACGTTCCAATCAGCCCCAGCATTTT. Amino acid sequence: CASSLGARSNQPQHF. The chain combines TRBV7-8 with TRBJ1-5; D ambiguous. Germline CDR1 SGHVS, CDR2 FQNEAQ. The CDR3 is made up of 15 amino acids. Trimming cost V 1 base and J 3 bases, with 10 bases left between them.

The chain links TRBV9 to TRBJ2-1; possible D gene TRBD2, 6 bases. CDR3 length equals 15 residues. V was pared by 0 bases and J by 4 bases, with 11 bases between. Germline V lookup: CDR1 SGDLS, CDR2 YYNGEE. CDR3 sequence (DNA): TGTGCCAGCAGCGTAGGAGGCGGGGCTTACAATGAGCAGTTCTTC. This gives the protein CASSVGGGAYNEQFF.

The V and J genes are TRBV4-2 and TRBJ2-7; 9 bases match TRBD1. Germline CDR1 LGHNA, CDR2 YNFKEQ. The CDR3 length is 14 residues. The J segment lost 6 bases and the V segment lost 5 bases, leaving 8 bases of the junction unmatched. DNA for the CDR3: TGTGCCAGCAGCTATCGGGACAGGGACGCCGAGCAGTACTTC. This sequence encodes CASSYRDRDAEQYF.

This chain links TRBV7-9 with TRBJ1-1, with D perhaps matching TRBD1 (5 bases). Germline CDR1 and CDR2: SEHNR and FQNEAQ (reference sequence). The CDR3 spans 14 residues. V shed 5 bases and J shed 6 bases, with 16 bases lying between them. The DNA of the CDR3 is TGTGCCAGCAGCCCGGTGGGGGGGTGGCCTGAAGCTTTCTTT. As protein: CASSPVGGWPEAFF.

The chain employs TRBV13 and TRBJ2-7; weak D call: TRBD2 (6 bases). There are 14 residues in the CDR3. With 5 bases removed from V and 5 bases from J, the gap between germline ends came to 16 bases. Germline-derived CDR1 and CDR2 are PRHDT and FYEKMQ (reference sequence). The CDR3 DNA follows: TGTGCCAGCAGCGTCTTAGGTGGAGGGGACGAGCAGTACTTC. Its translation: CASSVLGGGDEQYF.

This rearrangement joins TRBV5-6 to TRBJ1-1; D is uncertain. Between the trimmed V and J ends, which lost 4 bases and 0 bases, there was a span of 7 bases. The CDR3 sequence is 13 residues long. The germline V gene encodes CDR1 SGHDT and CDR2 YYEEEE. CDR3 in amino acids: CASSRIMNTEAFF. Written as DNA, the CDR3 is TGTGCCAGCAGCCGTATTATGAACACTGAAGCTTTCTTT.

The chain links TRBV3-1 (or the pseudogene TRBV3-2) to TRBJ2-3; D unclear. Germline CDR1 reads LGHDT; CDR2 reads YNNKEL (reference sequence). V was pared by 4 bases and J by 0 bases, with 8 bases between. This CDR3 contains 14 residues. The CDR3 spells CASSLDPSTDTQYF. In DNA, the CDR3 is TGTGCCAGCAGCCTGGACCCCAGCACAGATACGCAGTATTTT.